A single sample is the source of the 19 T cell receptor beta chains below, sequenced in a study of T cells in Graves' hyperthyroidism and ophthalmopathy. RNA transcripts yielded amplified TCR beta CDR3 regions. The HTBI primer set was used in a first-round RT-PCR of the TCR CDR3. TCRdb reanalysed the multiplex PCR reads using MiXCR and keeps one entry per CDR3 protein. The profile shows 500,000 to 600,000 distinct CDR3 sequences, around 17% of them singletons. Sequenced input: blood. The receptors shown here come from a woman aged 18-29 years with Graves' hyperthyroidism.

Ten or more counts support this clonotype. V and J are TRBV30 and TRBJ2-5; no definite D call. This CDR3 contains 10 residues. Germline V gene sequence: CDR1 GTSNPN, CDR2 SVGIG (reference sequence). V lost 1 base and J 5 bases, leaving 2 bases between the germline ends. The CDR3 region is CAWSGETQYF. The CDR3 coding sequence is TGTGCCTGGAGTGGTGAGACCCAGTACTTC.

This chain links TRBV29-1 with TRBJ1-6; 9 nucleotides align to TRBD1. Germline-derived CDR1 and CDR2 are SQVTM and ANQGSEA. The CDR3 covers 14 residues. J was trimmed by 7 bases and V by 3 bases; bases with no gene match: 4. The CDR3 bases are TGCAGCGTTGAGACTGACAGGGGGAATTCACCCCTCCACTTT. This gives the protein CSVETDRGNSPLHF.

This clonotype was found once. The rearrangement links TRBV20-1 to TRBJ1-1; no definite D call. CDR1 DFQATT and CDR2 SNEGSKA come from the germline V gene (reference sequence). Deletions cut 6 bases from V and 1 base from J, with 15 bases between. The CDR3 is 14 amino acids. DNA for the CDR3: TGCAGTGCCCAACCACACCGGCCGAACACTGAAGCTTTCTTT. Translated, it gives CSAQPHRPNTEAFF.

This clonotype was seen repeatedly, ten times or more. CDR3 DNA sequence: TGTGCCTGGAGTGTACGAGGCGTCTATGGCTACACCTTC. The encoded protein is CAWSVRGVYGYTF. The chain has TRBV30 and TRBJ1-2; D remains unclear. The germline V and J ends were trimmed by 0 bases and 4 bases, with 9 bases remaining between them. Looked up from germline, CDR1 is GTSNPN and CDR2 is SVGIG (reference sequence). This CDR3 is 13 amino acids long.

This clonotype has just a few counts. The chain has TRBV4-3 and TRBJ1-5, with a weak D call TRBD1 (5 bases). This CDR3 is 17 amino acids long. The ends were cut back, 3 bases at V and 1 base at J, with 16 bases in the middle. Per germline, CDR1 LGHNA and CDR2 YSLEER. The CDR3: CASSQFFRDGSNQPQHF. The CDR3 DNA reads TGCGCCAGCAGCCAGTTTTTCCGGGACGGCAGCAATCAGCCCCAGCATTTT.

Regarding this clonotype: It may be a read error: a sequence one base away is much more abundant. J is TRBJ2-3 and V is TRBV7-2; 11 bases align to TRBD2. The V and J ends lost 4 bases and 4 bases, in that order; junction bases with no gene match: 4. Germline CDR1 is SGHTA and CDR2 is FQGNSA. The length of the CDR3 is 15 residues. CDR3 loop: CASSSVAGGPDTQYF. In DNA, the CDR3 is TGTGCCAGCAGCTCAGTAGCGGGGGGGCCAGATACGCAGTATTTT.

Only a few counts were recorded for this clonotype. The rearrangement uses TRBV27 and TRBJ1-2; D gene ambiguous. V gave up 5 bases and J gave up 2 bases, with 12 bases separating them. Germline values: CDR1 MNHEY, CDR2 SMNVEV (reference sequence). There are 14 residues in the CDR3. CDR3 in amino acids: CASSDDSGNYGYTF. In nucleotides, the CDR3 is TGTGCCAGCAGTGATGATTCAGGCAACTATGGCTACACCTTC.

This clonotype was found many times. V is TRBV7-2 and J is TRBJ2-1; D perhaps matches TRBD1 (6 bases). The CDR3 runs 14 residues. V was trimmed by 5 bases and J by 4 bases, leaving 12 bases between them. In germline, CDR1 is SGHTA, CDR2 FQGNSA. The CDR3 is CASSLRDTYNEQFF. In DNA form, the CDR3 reads TGTGCCAGCAGCCTCCGGGACACATACAATGAGCAGTTCTTC. Looking up the rest from reference TRBV7-2 and TRBJ2-1 gives the full variable domain: GAGVSQSPSNKVTEKGKDVELRCDPISGHTALYWYRQSLGQGLEFLIYFQGNSAPDKSGLPSDRFSAERTGGSVSTLTIQRTQQEDSAVYLCASSLRDTYNEQFFGPGTRLTVL.

This clonotype was observed at least ten times. This chain connects TRBV6-2 or TRBV6-3 to TRBJ2-7, with 7 bases aligning to TRBD2. Germline V gene sequence: CDR1 MNHEY, CDR2 SVGEGT. The CDR3 is made up of 14 amino acids. V lost 7 bases, J lost 2 bases, and 8 bases stayed unmatched. CDR3 in amino acids: CASTVAGSPYEQYF. CDR3 in DNA: TGTGCCAGCACCGTAGCGGGTAGCCCCTACGAGCAGTACTTC.

The rearrangement joins TRBV12-3 or TRBV12-4 to TRBJ2-1, with D uncertain. V was shortened by 0 bases and J by 3 bases, with 6 bases between the two germline ends. The CDR3 runs to 14 residues. CDR3 region: CASSLALIYNEQFF. The CDR3 nucleotides read TGTGCCAGCAGTTTAGCCCTAATCTACAATGAGCAGTTCTTC.

This clonotype was seen ten or more times. The gene calls are TRBV7-2 and TRBJ2-1; 14 bases map to TRBD2. Per the germline V gene, CDR1 is SGHTA and CDR2 is FQGNSA. V shed 4 bases, J shed 0 bases, and the junction held 11 bases outside the gene matches. This CDR3 has 20 residues. Here the CDR3 reads CASSSSGTSGSLSSYNEQFF. CDR3 in DNA: TGTGCCAGCAGCTCCTCTGGGACTAGCGGGAGCCTCAGCTCCTACAATGAGCAGTTCTTC.

There are many counts of this clonotype. CDR3 DNA sequence: TGTGCCAGCGTTCAGTCTAGCGGGAGAGTCGAGCAGTTCTTC. Translated, it gives CASVQSSGRVEQFF. The chain uses TRBV28 and TRBJ2-1; 10 positions match TRBD2. The CDR3 sequence is 14 residues long. CDR1 is MDHEN, CDR2 SYDVKM, per germline. Trimming at V came to 8 bases and at J to 10 bases, leaving 11 bases not matched to a gene.

This clonotype was detected many times. The chain recombines TRBV5-6 with TRBJ1-5; D gene unclear. V was clipped by 3 bases and J by 3 bases, with 4 bases between them. The V gene's germline CDR1 is SGHDT and CDR2 YYEEEE. The CDR3 contains 12 residues. DNA for the CDR3: TGTGCCAGCAGCTCCGACAATCAGCCCCAGCATTTT. Translation: CASSSDNQPQHF.

The V call is TRBV6-1, the J call TRBJ1-1; D remains unclear. Per germline, CDR1 MNHNS and CDR2 SASEGT. V dropped 6 bases and J dropped 0 bases, with 8 bases sitting between them. This CDR3 contains 13 residues. CDR3 coding DNA: TGTGCCAGCAGAGACGGAGTGAACACTGAAGCTTTCTTT. Protein: CASRDGVNTEAFF.

V usage is TRBV4-1 and J usage is TRBJ1-4; D possibly corresponds to TRBD1 (6 bases). Germline-derived CDR1 and CDR2 are MGHRA and YSYEKL. The V end was cut by 1 base, the J end by 8 bases, with 14 bases between. The CDR3 contains 15 residues. CDR3 protein: CASSQVAGENEKLFF. The CDR3 nucleotides read TGCGCCAGCAGCCAAGTGGCAGGGGAGAACGAAAAACTGTTTTTT.

This clonotype was counted ten times or more. The chain combines TRBV4-2 with TRBJ2-1, with a tentative D call TRBD1 (5 bases). Germline lookup yields CDR1 LGHNA and CDR2 YNFKEQ. This CDR3 spans 13 amino acids. Trimming removed 0 bases from V and 7 bases from J, with 7 bases in between. CDR3 bases: TGTGCCAGCAGCCAAGAATCAGGGAATGAGCAGTTCTTC. It is translated as CASSQESGNEQFF.

This clonotype appeared a few times. J is TRBJ2-1 and V is TRBV19; 7 bases align to TRBD1. Germline trimming cut 7 bases from V and 8 bases from J; bases unmatched to any gene: 14. The germline V gene encodes CDR1 LNHDA and CDR2 SQIVND (reference sequence). The CDR3 length is 15 residues. CDR3 sequence: CASMIEGAGLDEQFF. The CDR3 coding sequence is TGTGCCAGTATGATTGAGGGGGCAGGTTTGGATGAGCAGTTCTTC.

Of note for this clonotype: A read error may produce the germline difference seen at one junction end. The chain joins TRBV29-1 to TRBJ2-1, with a weak D call TRBD1 (6 bases). The CDR3 loop spans 13 amino acids. Germline V gene sequence: CDR1 SQVTM, CDR2 ANQGSEA. The CDR3 coding sequence is TGCAGCATTGACCCTGGACAGTACAATGAGCAGTTCTTC. This codes for CSIDPGQYNEQFF.

The V and J genes are TRBV29-1 and TRBJ1-2, with D possibly TRBD1 on 5 matching bases. The CDR3 is 14 residues long. V was shortened by 0 bases and J by 9 bases, with 17 bases between the two germline ends. From germline, CDR1 is SQVTM and CDR2 ANQGSEA. CDR3 DNA: TGCAGCGTTGAAGAAGTTAGGGGTCGAGTGAGCTACACCTTC. Translated, it gives CSVEEVRGRVSYTF. Full variable domain (outside the CDR3, taken from reference TRBV29-1 and TRBJ1-2): SAVISQKPSRDICQRGTSLTIQCQVDSQVTMMFWYRQQPGQSLTLIATANQGSEATYESGFVIDKFPISRPNLTFSTLTVSNMSPEDSSIYLCSVEEVRGRVSYTFGSGTRLTVV.